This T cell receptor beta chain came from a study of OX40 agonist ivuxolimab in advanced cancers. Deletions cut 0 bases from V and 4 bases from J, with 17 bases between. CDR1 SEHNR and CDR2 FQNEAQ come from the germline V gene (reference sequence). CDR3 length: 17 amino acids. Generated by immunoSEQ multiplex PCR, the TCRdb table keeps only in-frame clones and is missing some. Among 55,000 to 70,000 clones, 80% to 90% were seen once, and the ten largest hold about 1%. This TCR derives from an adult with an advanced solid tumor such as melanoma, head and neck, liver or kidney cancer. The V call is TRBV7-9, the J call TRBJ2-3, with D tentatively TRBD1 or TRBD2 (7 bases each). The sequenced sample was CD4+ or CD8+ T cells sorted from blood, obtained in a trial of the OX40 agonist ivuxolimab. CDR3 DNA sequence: TGTGCCAGCAGCTTAGCGGGGAGACAGGGAGGGCCAGATACGCAGTATTTT. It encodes CASSLAGRQGGPDTQYF. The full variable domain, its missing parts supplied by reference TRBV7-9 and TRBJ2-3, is DTGVSQNPRHKITKRGQNVTFRCDPISEHNRLYWYRQTLGQGPEFLTYFQNEAQLEKSRLLSDRFSAERPKGSFSTLEIQRTEQGDSAMYLCASSLAGRQGGPDTQYFGPGTRLTVL.